The next 22 T cell receptor beta chains were all read from a single sample in a study of shared clonotypes between healthy human individuals. Profiled with immunoSEQ multiplex PCR; TCRdb holds only in-frame clones, not every one. The profile shows around 2,000,000 clones, about 93% of them singletons. CD45RO-negative, CCR7-selected cells formed the naive CD8 fraction, which excluded terminally differentiated effector memory CD45RA+ cells. The specimen sequenced was naive CD8+ T cells from PBMCs. Source of these receptors: a man aged 18 to 29 in good health. Some clones in this sample may be carry-over from other donors' samples.

CDR3 DNA: TGTGCCAGCTCCGGTAAGGAGCCTCACGAGCAGTACTTC. Translating gives CASSGKEPHEQYF. The J gene is TRBJ2-7, the V gene TRBV7-9, with D unresolved. V shed 8 bases and J shed 5 bases, with 16 bases lying between them. CDR1 is SEHNR and CDR2 is FQNEAQ in the germline V gene (reference sequence). The CDR3 is made up of 13 amino acids.

The chain combines TRBV7-9 with TRBJ1-5; possible D gene TRBD1, 6 bases. The ends were cut back, 5 bases at V and 4 bases at J, with 12 bases in the middle. The CDR3 spans 14 residues. Germline CDR1 SEHNR, CDR2 FQNEAQ (reference sequence). The CDR3 region has the DNA TGTGCCAGCAGCGATCAGGGGTGGAATCAGCCCCAGCATTTT. Amino acid sequence: CASSDQGWNQPQHF.

V and J are TRBV9 and TRBJ1-1, with unresolved D. V was clipped by 0 bases and J by 0 bases, with 9 bases between them. The CDR3 runs to 15 residues. Germline lookup yields CDR1 SGDLS and CDR2 YYNGEE. For the CDR3, the DNA is TGTGCCAGCAGCGTAGTGGAGGAGCTGAACACTGAAGCTTTCTTT. This translates into CASSVVEELNTEAFF.

With regard to this clone: The same CDR3 also results from other DNA sequences found in this sample. The V gene is TRBV7-2, the J gene TRBJ2-3, with TRBD2 identical over 10 bases. The length of the CDR3 is 15 residues. CDR1 and CDR2 from the germline V gene are SGHTA and FQGNSA. V gave up 3 bases and J gave up 1 base; unmatched junction bases: 1. The CDR3 reads CASSLGTSGTDTQYF. The CDR3 nucleotides read TGTGCCAGCAGCTTGGGGACTAGCGGCACAGATACGCAGTATTTT.

The J gene is TRBJ1-1, the V gene TRBV28; D gene ambiguous. Germline-derived CDR1 and CDR2 are MDHEN and SYDVKM. The CDR3 length is 14 residues. Trimming cost V 3 bases and J 4 bases, with 12 bases left between them. The CDR3 coding sequence is TGTGCCAGCAGTTTCGGCAGTTTTAGCACTGAAGCTTTCTTT. Translation: CASSFGSFSTEAFF.

The chain couples TRBV19 to TRBJ1-1, with D maybe TRBD1 (6 bases). Germline V gives CDR1 LNHDA, CDR2 SQIVND (reference sequence). The CDR3 has 15 amino acids. V was cut by 9 bases and J by 1 base, with 18 bases left in between. The CDR3 bases are TGTGCCAGCCGGGACGCAGGGGACAAGAACACTGAAGCTTTCTTT. It yields the protein CASRDAGDKNTEAFF.

As regards this clone: Different DNA sequences within this sample yield the same CDR3. The chain employs TRBV29-1 and TRBJ2-7; no reliable D call. V lost 5 bases, J lost 1 base, and 12 bases lay in between. The CDR3 is 13 residues long. Germline CDR1 is SQVTM and CDR2 is ANQGSEA. CDR3 protein: CSVRAGGSYEQYF. In DNA form, the CDR3 reads TGCAGCGTTCGCGCCGGTGGATCCTACGAGCAGTACTTC.

The chain combines TRBV27 with TRBJ1-2, with D possibly being TRBD1 (6 bases). The CDR3 loop spans 15 amino acids. Germline CDR1 MNHEY, CDR2 SMNVEV (reference sequence). V dropped 5 bases and J dropped 4 bases, with 17 bases sitting between them. The CDR3 DNA follows: TGTGCCAGCAGTAGTGGGACACCGGTCCCCTATGGCTACACCTTC. This gives the protein CASSSGTPVPYGYTF.

In regard to this clone: Different DNA sequences within this sample yield the same CDR3. The chain couples TRBV7-9 to TRBJ2-7; D ambiguous. V lost 1 base to trimming and J lost 0 bases, with 4 bases between them. CDR1 is SEHNR and CDR2 is FQNEAQ in the germline V gene (reference sequence). The CDR3 is made up of 13 amino acids. As DNA, the CDR3 is TGTGCCAGCAGCTTAGGGGACTCCTACGAGCAGTACTTC. Amino acid sequence: CASSLGDSYEQYF.

The rearrangement links TRBV9 to TRBJ1-1, with D perhaps TRBD1 (5 bases). The CDR3 has 15 residues. The germline gives CDR1 SGDLS, CDR2 YYNGEE. The ends were cut back, 4 bases at V and 0 bases at J, with 13 bases in the middle. CDR3 sequence (DNA): TGTGCCAGCAGCCCTCAGACAGTGATGAACACTGAAGCTTTCTTT. Protein sequence: CASSPQTVMNTEAFF.

This chain connects TRBV28 to TRBJ2-2; perhaps TRBD1 as D (5 bases). Germline CDR1 reads MDHEN; CDR2 reads SYDVKM. The V end was cut by 4 bases, the J end by 0 bases, with 18 bases between. The CDR3 has 18 amino acids. CDR3 DNA: TGTGCCAGCAGTTCCCGATACCTAGGGGAACCGAACACCGGGGAGCTGTTTTTT. Its protein is CASSSRYLGEPNTGELFF.

This rearrangement joins TRBV28 to TRBJ2-3, with a tentative D call TRBD1 (6 bases). Germline CDR1 is MDHEN and CDR2 is SYDVKM. The CDR3 runs to 15 residues. Between the trimmed V and J ends, which lost 2 bases and 0 bases, there was a span of 9 bases. CDR3 coding DNA: TGTGCCAGCAGTTTAATGGGGGCAAGCACAGATACGCAGTATTTT. This gives the protein CASSLMGASTDTQYF.

V gene TRBV30 combines with J gene TRBJ2-5; no clear D. The closer fit of TRBJ2-7 to the DNA end suggests the J call may be wrong. Looked up from germline, CDR1 is GTSNPN and CDR2 is SVGIG (reference sequence). The CDR3 length is 10 residues. CDR3 amino acids: CAWGSYEQYF. In DNA, the CDR3 is TGTGCCTGGGGCTCCTACGAGCAGTACTTC.

The rearrangement uses TRBV10-2 and TRBJ2-7; the D gene is possibly TRBD1 (6 bases). Trimming removed 10 bases from V and 4 bases from J, with 14 bases in between. CDR3 length: 12 residues. Germline CDR1 WSHSY, CDR2 SAAADI. CDR3 sequence (DNA): TGCGCCACCTGGGACATCCTTTACGAGCAGTACTTC. It is translated as CATWDILYEQYF.

This chain connects TRBV7-8 to TRBJ1-5; D not certain. V was shortened by 2 bases and J by 0 bases, with 8 bases between the two germline ends. CDR3 size: 15 residues. Germline loops: CDR1 SGHVS, CDR2 FQNEAQ. CDR3 sequence: CASSLSINSNQPQHF. For the CDR3, the DNA is TGTGCCAGCAGCTTATCGATTAATAGCAATCAGCCCCAGCATTTT. The full variable domain, its missing parts supplied by reference TRBV7-8 and TRBJ1-5, is GAGVSQSPRYKVAKRGQDVALRCDPISGHVSLFWYQQALGQGPEFLTYFQNEAQLDKSGLPSDRFFAERPEGSVSTLKIQRTQQEDSAVYLCASSLSINSNQPQHFGDGTRLSIL.

The genes are TRBV5-5 and TRBJ2-7; D is perhaps TRBD1 (7 bases). The germline CDR1 and CDR2 sequences are SGHKS and YYEKEE (reference sequence). The CDR3 consists of 13 residues. V was cut by 4 bases and J by 5 bases, with 13 bases left in between. The CDR3 DNA follows: TGTGCCAGCAGCACCAGGGGGGACCACGAGCAGTACTTC. It specifies CASSTRGDHEQYF.

V usage is TRBV6-5 and J usage is TRBJ2-1, with 10 bases matching TRBD1. The V and J ends lost 2 bases and 2 bases, in that order; junction bases with no gene match: 3. The CDR3 length is 16 residues. Germline CDR1 is MNHEY and CDR2 is SVGAGI. CDR3 nucleotides: TGTGCCAGCAGTTACGCCGGGACAGGGGCCTACAATGAGCAGTTCTTC. The encoded protein is CASSYAGTGAYNEQFF.

The CDR3 region is CASSLFPGGVGTEAFF. CDR3 sequence (DNA): TGTGCCAGCAGTTTATTTCCAGGTGGGGTGGGGACTGAAGCTTTCTTT. This chain uses TRBV27 with TRBJ1-1; no clear D. Germline values: CDR1 MNHEY, CDR2 SMNVEV (reference sequence). Trimming removed 1 base at V and 5 bases at J, with 17 bases between. The CDR3 length is 16 residues.

The chain recombines TRBV4-3 with TRBJ2-7; TRBD1 matches at 12 bases. With 3 bases clipped from V and 4 bases from J, the junction kept 7 bases outside the gene matches. The CDR3 totals 16 residues. In germline, CDR1 is LGHNA, CDR2 YSLEER. CDR3 in amino acids: CASSQGGQGARYEQYF. The CDR3 bases are TGCGCCAGCAGCCAGGGGGGACAGGGGGCCCGGTACGAGCAGTACTTC.

V is TRBV4-3 and J is TRBJ2-5; TRBD2 is a possible D gene (5 bases). This CDR3 spans 15 amino acids. Trimming stripped 1 base from V and 1 base from J, with 10 bases between. Germline values: CDR1 LGHNA, CDR2 YSLEER. The CDR3 DNA reads TGCGCCAGCAGCCAAGTATTGGCGGGCCAAGAGACCCAGTACTTC. Translated: CASSQVLAGQETQYF.

V is TRBV5-6 and J is TRBJ2-3, with 7 nucleotides matching TRBD1. V gave up 4 bases and J gave up 3 bases; unmatched junction bases: 8. CDR3 length equals 15 residues. CDR1 SGHDT and CDR2 YYEEEE come from the germline V gene. The CDR3 loop is CASSPTGKRTDTQYF. The CDR3 region has the DNA TGTGCCAGCAGCCCGACAGGGAAAAGAACAGATACGCAGTATTTT.

The rearrangement links TRBV28 to TRBJ2-7; 12 bases are a match to TRBD2. Germline trimming cut 5 bases from V and 4 bases from J; bases unmatched to any gene: 6. CDR1 MDHEN and CDR2 SYDVKM come from the germline V gene. This CDR3 contains 15 residues. In DNA form, the CDR3 reads TGTGCCAGCAGTCTACAGGGACTAGCGGGTTACGAGCAGTACTTC. Protein product: CASSLQGLAGYEQYF.